These 29 T cell receptor beta chains came from one sample sequenced in a study of T cell responses to AZD1222 COVID-19 vaccine. Some clones are missing from TCRdb's copy, which holds only in-frame ones; the method was immunoSEQ multiplex PCR. The sample lists some 130,000 clones, more than 85% seen once, with 3.5% to 4.5% in the top ten. The specimen comprised peripheral blood, sampled on day 0 of AZD1222 vaccination. The source of these receptors is an adult in good health.

The chain is built from TRBV5-1 and TRBJ2-1, with a weak D call TRBD1 (6 bases). This CDR3 has 14 amino acids. Per germline, CDR1 SGHRS and CDR2 YFSETQ. V was pared by 4 bases and J by 15 bases, with 23 bases between. The CDR3 DNA sequence: TGCGCCAGCAGCGGCGACGCCCGGGACAAGGATGTGTTCTTC. Amino acid sequence: CASSGDARDKDVFF.

This chain uses TRBV6-6 with TRBJ2-4; D is unclear. The V and J ends lost 6 bases and 4 bases respectively, with 10 bases between them. There are 13 residues in the CDR3. CDR1 is MNHNY, CDR2 SVGAGI, per germline (reference sequence). This chain's CDR3 is CASRESRKNIQYF. The CDR3 region has the DNA TGTGCCAGCAGGGAGAGTCGAAAAAACATTCAGTACTTC.

The V gene is TRBV27, the J gene TRBJ1-5; the D gene is possibly TRBD1 (6 bases). CDR1 is MNHEY, CDR2 SMNVEV, per germline (reference sequence). There are 16 residues in the CDR3. Trimming left V 0 bases short and J 0 bases short, with 9 bases between. The CDR3 DNA reads TGTGCCAGCAGTTTATCAGGGGGTTTTAGCAATCAGCCCCAGCATTTT. Its protein is CASSLSGGFSNQPQHF.

V gene TRBV5-1 combines with J gene TRBJ2-7; unclear D gene. CDR1 SGHRS and CDR2 YFSETQ come from the germline V gene. CDR3 length: 15 residues. V lost 6 bases, J lost 1 base, and 17 bases lay in between. CDR3 sequence reads: CASTADGIPSYEQYF. CDR3 DNA: TGCGCCAGCACCGCCGACGGAATACCTTCCTACGAGCAGTACTTC.

V and J are TRBV19 and TRBJ1-1; D remains ambiguous. CDR3 length: 13 residues. With 3 bases removed from V and 0 bases from J, the gap between germline ends came to 5 bases. Germline assignment: CDR1 LNHDA and CDR2 SQIVND (reference sequence). CDR3 nucleotide sequence: TGTGCCAGTAGTATCACGGTGAACACTGAAGCTTTCTTT. This gives the protein CASSITVNTEAFF.

The chain recombines TRBV29-1 with TRBJ2-2, with D maybe TRBD2 (6 bases). The ends were cut back, 1 base at V and 7 bases at J, with 10 bases in the middle. CDR3 length: 13 amino acids. Looked up from germline, CDR1 is SQVTM and CDR2 is ANQGSEA. CDR3: CSVEVGGNGELFF. Here the CDR3 DNA reads TGCAGCGTTGAAGTGGGGGGAAACGGGGAGCTGTTTTTT.

The DNA for the CDR3 is TGTGCCAGCAGCTCGCGGACTAGCGGGGCCCGGAACTACATTCAGTACTTC. This codes for CASSSRTSGARNYIQYF. The rearrangement uses TRBV7-2 and TRBJ2-4; 12 nucleotides agree with TRBD2. V shed 4 bases, J shed 8 bases, and the junction held 12 bases outside the gene matches. Per the germline V gene, CDR1 is SGHTA and CDR2 is FQGNSA. The CDR3 spans 17 residues.

This sequence joins TRBV11-2 and TRBJ1-5; 7 nucleotides agree with TRBD1. Germline trimming cut 1 base from V and 6 bases from J; bases unmatched to any gene: 3. Germline assignment: CDR1 SGHAT and CDR2 FQNNGV. The CDR3 length is 14 residues. The DNA for the CDR3 is TGTGCCAGCAGCTTAGTAGGGGGCAGTCAGCCCCAGCATTTT. This codes for CASSLVGGSQPQHF.

This rearrangement joins TRBV6-4 to TRBJ2-6, with a tentative D call TRBD1 (5 bases). The CDR3 sequence is 18 residues long. Germline V lookup: CDR1 MRHNA, CDR2 SNTAGT. The ends were cut back, 0 bases at V and 0 bases at J, with 12 bases in the middle. CDR3 nucleotide sequence: TGTGCCAGCAGTGACTCTCAGGGTTGGGGCTCTGGGGCCAACGTCCTGACTTTC. Its protein is CASSDSQGWGSGANVLTF.

V and J are TRBV3-1 (or the pseudogene TRBV3-2) and TRBJ2-5; 10 nucleotides align to TRBD1. There are 15 residues in the CDR3. The junction had 4 bases not matched to a gene; V was cut back by 2 bases and J by 4 bases. Germline CDR1 LGHDT, CDR2 YNNKEL (reference sequence). The DNA of the CDR3 is TGTGCCAGCAGCCAAACAGGGGACAGGGGAGAGACCCAGTACTTC. Encoded protein: CASSQTGDRGETQYF.

The genes are TRBV19 and TRBJ2-4; no clear D gene. CDR1 LNHDA and CDR2 SQIVND come from the germline V gene (reference sequence). This CDR3 comprises 17 residues. Trimming took off 6 bases at V and 0 bases at J, with 18 bases between the two ends. The CDR3 here is CASSSSLRALAKNIQYF. The CDR3 nucleotides are TGTGCCAGTAGCTCATCACTCCGGGCCCTAGCCAAAAACATTCAGTACTTC. Full variable domain (remainder filled in from reference TRBV19 and TRBJ2-4): DGGITQSPKYLFRKEGQNVTLSCEQNLNHDAMYWYRQDPGQGLRLIYYSQIVNDFQKGDIAEGYSVSREKKESFPLTVTSAQKNPTAFYLCASSSSLRALAKNIQYFGAGTRLSVL.

This chain links TRBV28 with TRBJ2-2; the match to TRBD1 covers 8 bases. This CDR3 spans 15 amino acids. V gave up 7 bases and J gave up 3 bases; unmatched junction bases: 7. Germline assignment: CDR1 MDHEN and CDR2 SYDVKM. CDR3 amino acids: CASTDRAGDTGELFF. CDR3 in DNA: TGTGCCAGCACGGACAGGGCCGGGGACACCGGGGAGCTGTTTTTT.

The J gene is TRBJ2-2, the V gene TRBV5-1; D ambiguous. The V gene lost 1 base and the J gene lost 5 bases, with 9 bases spanning the gap. The CDR3 totals 14 residues. Germline V gives CDR1 SGHRS, CDR2 YFSETQ. The CDR3 nucleotides are TGCGCCAGCAGCTTGAGCCTGGTAACCGGGGAGCTGTTTTTT. Translation: CASSLSLVTGELFF.

The chain uses TRBV28 and TRBJ2-5; the D is unclear. V lost 3 bases and J lost 2, with 13 bases in between. The CDR3 length is 15 residues. Germline-derived CDR1 and CDR2 are MDHEN and SYDVKM. The CDR3 DNA sequence: TGTGCCAGCAGTTTTTCTTTTTGGGGACAAGAGACCCAGTACTTC. This gives the protein CASSFSFWGQETQYF.

This sequence joins TRBV9 and TRBJ2-6, with D perhaps TRBD1 or TRBD2 (5 bases each). The CDR3 spans 17 residues. V was trimmed by 6 bases and J by 0 bases, leaving 16 bases between them. Germline V gene lookup returns CDR1 SGDLS and CDR2 YYNGEE. The CDR3 sequence is CASTGNPGASGANVLTF. As DNA, the CDR3 is TGTGCCAGCACAGGTAACCCCGGGGCCTCTGGGGCCAACGTCCTGACTTTC. Combining the CDR3 with reference TRBV9 and TRBJ2-6 gives the whole variable domain DSGVTQTPKHLITATGQRVTLRCSPRSGDLSVYWYQQSLDQGLQFLIQYYNGEERAKGNILERFSAQQFPDLHSELNLSSLELGDSALYFCASTGNPGASGANVLTFGAGSRLTVL.

This clone occurred a few times. This chain uses TRBV5-1 with TRBJ1-1; TRBD1 agrees at 8 bases. This CDR3 spans 16 amino acids. Germline loops: CDR1 SGHRS, CDR2 YFSETQ. Losses at the gene ends were 5 bases for V and 3 bases for J; bases not matched to a gene: 12. The CDR3 is CASRRNTGTGDTEAFF. The DNA for the CDR3 is TGCGCCAGCAGACGAAATACCGGGACAGGAGACACTGAAGCTTTCTTT.

The chain recombines TRBV10-1 with TRBJ1-2; D not certain. V shed 2 bases and J shed 4 bases, with 8 bases lying between them. Germline lookup yields CDR1 WNHNN and CDR2 SYGVQD (reference sequence). CDR3 length: 13 amino acids. The CDR3 region has the DNA TGCGCCAGCAGTGAGAATAGATTCTATGGCTACACCTTC. Its protein product is CASSENRFYGYTF.

The chain is built from TRBV5-1 and TRBJ1-1; no clear D. Germline CDR1 is SGHRS and CDR2 is YFSETQ. The CDR3 is 15 residues long. V lost 1 base and J 1 base, leaving 11 bases between the germline ends. CDR3 protein: CASSLRSAGNTEAFF. CDR3 in DNA: TGCGCCAGCAGCTTGAGGTCCGCGGGGAACACTGAAGCTTTCTTT.

This sequence joins TRBV7-2 and TRBJ2-6; D could derive from TRBD1 or TRBD2 (6 bases each). The CDR3 loop spans 16 amino acids. From germline, CDR1 is SGHTA and CDR2 FQGNSA. V gave up 5 bases and J gave up 4 bases, with 15 bases separating them. This CDR3 reads CASSLMRGEGANVLTF. The DNA for the CDR3 is TGTGCCAGCAGCCTTATGAGGGGGGAAGGGGCCAACGTCCTGACTTTC.

In DNA, the CDR3 is TGCGCCAGCAGCGCCGGGACAGATGGCTACACCTTC. Translating gives CASSAGTDGYTF. The chain is built from TRBV5-1 and TRBJ1-2; 7 bases map to TRBD1. Germline CDR1 SGHRS, CDR2 YFSETQ. With 4 bases clipped from V and 6 bases from J, the junction kept 3 bases outside the gene matches. The CDR3 contains 12 residues.

This rearrangement joins TRBV9 to TRBJ2-7; 11 positions agree with TRBD2. The trim removed 3 bases at V and 1 base at J, leaving 6 bases unmatched. This CDR3 is 16 amino acids long. Per germline, CDR1 SGDLS and CDR2 YYNGEE. Written as DNA, the CDR3 is TGTGCCAGCAGCGCCGGGACTAGCGGACCTTCCTACGAGCAGTACTTC. Its translation is CASSAGTSGPSYEQYF.

This clone is a singleton in its sample. The gene calls are TRBV3-1 (or the pseudogene TRBV3-2) and TRBJ1-4; D might be TRBD1 (5 bases). The CDR3 covers 14 residues. The V gene lost 2 bases and the J gene lost 5 bases, with 9 bases spanning the gap. Germline CDR1 LGHDT, CDR2 YNNKEL (reference sequence). The CDR3: CASSQQGRNEKLFF. CDR3 sequence (DNA): TGTGCCAGCAGCCAACAGGGACGGAATGAAAAACTGTTTTTT.

The CDR3 sequence: CASSYSRGSNEQYF. As DNA, the CDR3 is TGTGCCAGCAGTTACTCCAGGGGGAGTAACGAGCAGTACTTC. The chain couples TRBV6-5 to TRBJ2-7; 7 nucleotides align to TRBD1. With V trimmed by 0 bases and J by 5 bases, 4 bases remained unmatched. The CDR3 extends over 14 amino acids. The germline CDR1 and CDR2 sequences are MNHEY and SVGAGI.

The chain uses TRBV29-1 and TRBJ1-2; D is unresolved. This CDR3 spans 13 amino acids. The V end was cut by 2 bases, the J end by 10 bases, with 17 bases between. Germline lookup yields CDR1 SQVTM and CDR2 ANQGSEA. The CDR3 nucleotides are TGCAGCGTTGAATCCGTTACCGGCCTACTCTACACCTTC. It yields the protein CSVESVTGLLYTF.

This clone was detected only a few times. CDR3 residues: CASSGGVLAGHSDTQYF. In nucleotides, the CDR3 is TGTGCCAGCAGTGGAGGGGTACTAGCGGGTCATTCTGATACGCAGTATTTT. The chain is built from TRBV2 and TRBJ2-3; 9 bases are shared with TRBD2. Looked up from germline, CDR1 is SNHLY and CDR2 is FYNNEI. The V segment lost 4 bases and the J segment 6 bases; nucleotides outside the gene matches: 14. The CDR3 loop spans 17 amino acids.

The chain couples TRBV19 to TRBJ1-1; D is undetermined. From germline, CDR1 is LNHDA and CDR2 SQIVND (reference sequence). This CDR3 is 16 amino acids long. V was cut by 7 bases and J by 0 bases, with 18 bases left in between. The CDR3 DNA reads TGTGCCAGTAAATGGAAGGGTGTCTCCCTGAACACTGAAGCTTTCTTT. Its translation is CASKWKGVSLNTEAFF.

This sequence joins TRBV5-4 and TRBJ2-2, with TRBD2 matching over 7 bases. With 2 bases clipped from V and 0 bases from J, the junction kept 10 bases outside the gene matches. The CDR3 is 18 amino acids. Germline V gives CDR1 SGHNT, CDR2 YYREEE (reference sequence). The CDR3 nucleotides read TGTGCCAGCAGCTTCCGCCGGGGAGGGATTACGAACACCGGGGAGCTGTTTTTT. Protein: CASSFRRGGITNTGELFF.

This sequence joins TRBV9 and TRBJ2-1; TRBD2 matches at 15 bases. The germline V gene encodes CDR1 SGDLS and CDR2 YYNGEE. The trim removed 0 bases at V and 8 bases at J, leaving 6 bases unmatched. The CDR3 totals 17 residues. The DNA for the CDR3 is TGTGCCAGCAGCGTAGTGCGCAGGACTAGCGGGAGGGATGAGCAGTTCTTC. Protein product: CASSVVRRTSGRDEQFF.

CDR3 amino acids: CASSSGLALSYNEQFF. In nucleotides, the CDR3 is TGCGCCAGCAGCTCAGGACTAGCTCTTTCCTACAATGAGCAGTTCTTC. The genes are TRBV5-1 and TRBJ2-1, with 8 bases identical to TRBD2. The V segment lost 3 bases and the J segment 1 base; nucleotides outside the gene matches: 6. Germline V gives CDR1 SGHRS, CDR2 YFSETQ. The CDR3 extends over 16 amino acids.